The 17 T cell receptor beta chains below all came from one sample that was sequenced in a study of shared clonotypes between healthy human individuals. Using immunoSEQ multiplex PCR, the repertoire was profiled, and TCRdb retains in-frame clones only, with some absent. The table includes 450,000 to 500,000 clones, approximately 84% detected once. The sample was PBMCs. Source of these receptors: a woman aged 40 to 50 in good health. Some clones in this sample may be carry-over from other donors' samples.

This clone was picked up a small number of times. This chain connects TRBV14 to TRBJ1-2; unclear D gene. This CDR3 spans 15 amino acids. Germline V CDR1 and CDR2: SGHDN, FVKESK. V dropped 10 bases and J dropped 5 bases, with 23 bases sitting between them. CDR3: CAIRPSRWASYGYTF. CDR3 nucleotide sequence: TGTGCCATCCGTCCTTCCAGGTGGGCTTCGTATGGCTACACCTTC. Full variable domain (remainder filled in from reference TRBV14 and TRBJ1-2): EAGVTQFPSHSVIEKGQTVTLRCDPISGHDNLYWYRRVMGKEIKFLLHFVKESKQDESGMPNNRFLAERTGGTYSTLKVQPAELEDSGVYFCAIRPSRWASYGYTFGSGTRLTVV.

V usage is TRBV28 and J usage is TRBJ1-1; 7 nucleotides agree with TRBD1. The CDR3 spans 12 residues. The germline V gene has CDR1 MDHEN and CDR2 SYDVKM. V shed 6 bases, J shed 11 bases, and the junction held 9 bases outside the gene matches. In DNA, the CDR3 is TGTGCCAGCAGCCCTGGACAGGCCCGTGCTTTCTTT. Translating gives CASSPGQARAFF.

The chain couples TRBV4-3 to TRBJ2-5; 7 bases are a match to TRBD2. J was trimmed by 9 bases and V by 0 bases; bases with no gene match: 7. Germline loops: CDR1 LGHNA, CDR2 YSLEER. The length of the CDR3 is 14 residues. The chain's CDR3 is CASSQEEAGGAQYF. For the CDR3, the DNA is TGCGCCAGCAGCCAAGAAGAGGCTGGGGGGGCCCAGTACTTC.

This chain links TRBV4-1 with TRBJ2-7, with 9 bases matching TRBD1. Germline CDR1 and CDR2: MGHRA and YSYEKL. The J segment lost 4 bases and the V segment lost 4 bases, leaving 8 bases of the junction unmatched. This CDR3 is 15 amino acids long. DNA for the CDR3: TGCGCCAGCAGCCCTCGGACAGGGGTTGATTACGAGCAGTACTTC. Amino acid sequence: CASSPRTGVDYEQYF.

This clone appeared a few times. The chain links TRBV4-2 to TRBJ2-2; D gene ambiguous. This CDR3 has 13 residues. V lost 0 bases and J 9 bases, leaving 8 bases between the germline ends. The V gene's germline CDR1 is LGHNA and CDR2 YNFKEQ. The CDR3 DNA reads TGTGCCAGCAGCCAAGAACGACGTCGGGAGCTGTTTTTT. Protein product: CASSQERRRELFF.

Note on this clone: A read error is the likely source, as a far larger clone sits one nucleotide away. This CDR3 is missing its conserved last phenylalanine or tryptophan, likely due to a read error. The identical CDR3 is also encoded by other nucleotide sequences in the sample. CDR3: CSVERGSSNTEAFL. The CDR3 DNA reads as TGCAGCGTTGAGAGGGGCAGCTCGAACACTGAAGCTTTCCTT. This sequence joins TRBV29-1 and TRBJ1-1; a weak D match, TRBD1 (5 bases). The germline V gene encodes CDR1 SQVTM and CDR2 ANQGSEA. The ends were cut back, 3 bases at V and 1 base at J, with 12 bases in the middle. The CDR3 is 14 amino acids.

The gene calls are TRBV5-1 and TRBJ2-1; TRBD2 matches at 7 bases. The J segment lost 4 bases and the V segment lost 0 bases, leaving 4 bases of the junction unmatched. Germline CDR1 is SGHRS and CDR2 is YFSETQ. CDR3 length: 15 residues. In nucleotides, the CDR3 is TGCGCCAGCAGCTTGGGGGCGGGGGAGTACAATGAGCAGTTCTTC. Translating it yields CASSLGAGEYNEQFF.

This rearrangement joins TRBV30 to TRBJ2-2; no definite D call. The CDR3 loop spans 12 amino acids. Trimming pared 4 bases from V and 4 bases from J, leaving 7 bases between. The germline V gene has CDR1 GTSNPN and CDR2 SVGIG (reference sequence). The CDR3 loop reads CAWTRITGELFF. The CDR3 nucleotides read TGTGCCTGGACCCGAATCACCGGGGAGCTGTTTTTT.

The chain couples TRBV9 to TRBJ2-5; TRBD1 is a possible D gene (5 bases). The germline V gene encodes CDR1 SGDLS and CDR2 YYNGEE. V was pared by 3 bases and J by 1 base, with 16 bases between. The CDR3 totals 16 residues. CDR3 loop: CASSGGVGVGQETQYF. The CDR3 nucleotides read TGTGCCAGCAGCGGTGGGGTAGGGGTGGGCCAAGAGACCCAGTACTTC.

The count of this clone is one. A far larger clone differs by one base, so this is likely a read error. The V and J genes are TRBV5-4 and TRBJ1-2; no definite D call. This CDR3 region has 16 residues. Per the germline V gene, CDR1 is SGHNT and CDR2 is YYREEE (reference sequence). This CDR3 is CASSTQEESYYGGCTF. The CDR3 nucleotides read TGTGCCAGCAGCACCCAGGAGGAAAGTTACTATGGAGGCTGCACCTTC. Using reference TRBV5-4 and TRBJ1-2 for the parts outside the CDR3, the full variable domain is ETGVTQSPTHLIKTRGQQVTLRCSSQSGHNTVSWYQQALGQGPQFIFQYYREEENGRGNFPPRFSGLQFPNYSSELNVNALELDDSALYLCASSTQEESYYGGCTFGSGTRLTVV.

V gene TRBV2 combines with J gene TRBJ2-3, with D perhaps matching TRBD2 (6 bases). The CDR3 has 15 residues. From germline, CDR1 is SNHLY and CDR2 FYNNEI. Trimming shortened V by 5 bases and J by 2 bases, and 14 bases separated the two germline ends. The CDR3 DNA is TGTGCCAGCAGTCGTAGCGGTCCCGCCACAGATACGCAGTATTTT. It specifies CASSRSGPATDTQYF.

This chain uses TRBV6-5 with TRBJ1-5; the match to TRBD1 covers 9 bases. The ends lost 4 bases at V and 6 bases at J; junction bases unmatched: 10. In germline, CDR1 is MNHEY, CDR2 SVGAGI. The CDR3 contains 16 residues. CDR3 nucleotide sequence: TGTGCCAGCAGTTCCGCCGGGACAGGGTTAGGTCAGCCCCAGCATTTT. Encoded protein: CASSSAGTGLGQPQHF.

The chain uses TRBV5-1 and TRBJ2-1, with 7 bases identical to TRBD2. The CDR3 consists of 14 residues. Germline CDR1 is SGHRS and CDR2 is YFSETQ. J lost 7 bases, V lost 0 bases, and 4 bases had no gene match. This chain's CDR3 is CASSLGEGPNEQFF. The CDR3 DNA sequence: TGCGCCAGCAGCTTGGGGGAGGGCCCTAATGAGCAGTTCTTC.

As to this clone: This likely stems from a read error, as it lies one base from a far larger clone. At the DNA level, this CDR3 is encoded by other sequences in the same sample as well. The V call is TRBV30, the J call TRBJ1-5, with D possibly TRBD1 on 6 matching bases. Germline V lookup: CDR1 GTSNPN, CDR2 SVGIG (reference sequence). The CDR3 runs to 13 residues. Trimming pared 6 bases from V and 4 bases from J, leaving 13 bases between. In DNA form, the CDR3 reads TGTGCCTGTAGCACCGGACAGAATCAGCCCCAGCATTTT. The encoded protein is CACSTGQNQPQHF. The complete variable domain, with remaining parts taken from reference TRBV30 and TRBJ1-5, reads SQTIHQWPATLVQPVGSPLSLECTVEGTSNPNLYWYRQAAGRGLQLLFYSVGIGQISSEVPQNLSASRPQDRQFILSSKKLLLSDSGFYLCACSTGQNQPQHFGDGTRLSIL.

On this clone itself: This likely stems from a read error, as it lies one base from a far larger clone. CDR3 DNA: TGTGCCAGCTCATCACGAGGGGACTCCTACGAGCAGTACTTC. It translates to CASSSRGDSYEQYF. The V call is TRBV18, the J call TRBJ2-7; D possibly matches TRBD1 or TRBD2 (5 bases each). The CDR3 loop spans 14 amino acids. V was trimmed by 5 bases and J by 0 bases, leaving 11 bases between them. The germline CDR1 and CDR2 sequences are KGHSH and LQKENI. The full variable domain, with the rest looked up from reference TRBV18 and TRBJ2-7, is NAGVMQNPRHLVRRRGQEARLRCSPMKGHSHVYWYRQLPEEGLKFMVYLQKENIIDESGMPKERFSAEFPKEGPSILRIQQVVRGDSAAYFCASSSRGDSYEQYFGPGTRLTVT.

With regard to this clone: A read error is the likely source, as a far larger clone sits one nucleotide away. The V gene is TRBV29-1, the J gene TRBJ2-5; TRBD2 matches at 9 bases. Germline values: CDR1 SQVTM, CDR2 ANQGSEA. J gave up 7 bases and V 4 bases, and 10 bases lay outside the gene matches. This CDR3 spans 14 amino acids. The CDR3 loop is CSVGVAGVVGTQYF. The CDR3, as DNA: TGCAGCGTTGGGGTAGCGGGAGTGGTAGGGACCCAGTACTTC.

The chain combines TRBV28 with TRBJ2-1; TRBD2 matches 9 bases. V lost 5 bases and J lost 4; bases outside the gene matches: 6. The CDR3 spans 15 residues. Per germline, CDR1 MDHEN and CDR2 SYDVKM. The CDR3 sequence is CASSAPSGVYNEQFF. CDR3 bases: TGTGCCAGCAGTGCGCCTAGCGGGGTATACAATGAGCAGTTCTTC. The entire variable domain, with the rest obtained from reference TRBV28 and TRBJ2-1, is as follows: DVKVTQSSRYLVKRTGEKVFLECVQDMDHENMFWYRQDPGLGLRLIYFSYDVKMKEKGDIPEGYSVSREKKERFSLILESASTNQTSMYLCASSAPSGVYNEQFFGPGTRLTVL.